Listed below are T cell receptor beta chains from one sample, sequenced in a study of immune cell composition in non-small cell lung cancer. The repertoire was sequenced with immunoSEQ multiplex PCR; TCRdb's copy has only in-frame clones and lacks some. The profile shows around 10,000 clones, roughly 60% of them singletons. The material sequenced was lung tumor tissue. The receptors were gathered from a human donor with non-small cell lung cancer. Each CDR3 is given with its conserved first and last residue. A D gene is named only where the DNA matches it firmly. Clone sizes are given selectively: once, few, many, or a class where the clone is expanded.

clone size,D gene,V gene,J gene,CDR3 DNA,CDR3 protein
medium-sized,NA,TRBV2,TRBJ2-1,TGTGCCAGCAGTGAACTGGCGGGACTCTATTACAATGAGCAGTTCTTC,CASSELAGLYYNEQFF
NA,TRBD1,TRBV5-4,TRBJ2-3,TGTGCCACCCGGGACAGGGGGCTTACAGATACGCAGTATTTT,CATRDRGLTDTQYF
NA,TRBD2,TRBV4-1,TRBJ2-3,TGCGCCAGCAGCCAAGAGACTAGCGGGAGAGTGAGCACAGATACGCAGTATTTT,CASSQETSGRVSTDTQYF
NA,TRBD1,TRBV25-1,TRBJ2-7,TGTGCCAGCAGTGAATGCCTCCTCCGGGACAGCTCCTACGAGCAGTACTTC,CASSECLLRDSSYEQYF
NA,NA,TRBV5-1,TRBJ1-2,TGCGCCAGCAGCTTGGGCGTGGGGGAACAGGGCTTGATAATTCGCGGCTACACCTTC,CASSLGVGEQGLIIRGYTF
NA,NA,TRBV6-1,TRBJ2-7,TGTGCCAGCAGCTTACAGGGCCACGAGCAGTACTTC,CASSLQGHEQYF
NA,TRBD1,TRBV27,TRBJ2-2,TGTGCCAGCAGTTCGGATCGGACAGGGGTCAACACCGGGGAGCTGTTTTTT,CASSSDRTGVNTGELFF
NA,NA,TRBV4-1,TRBJ2-1,TGCGCCAGCAGCCAAGATGCGGGCCCCAATGAGCAGTTCTTC,CASSQDAGPNEQFF
NA,NA,TRBV6-6,TRBJ1-6,TGTGCCAGCAGTTACTCGACAGTCAATTCACCCCTCCACTTT,CASSYSTVNSPLHF
NA,TRBD1,TRBV7-8,TRBJ2-1,TGTGCCAGCAGCCCTACCGGGACAGACTACAATGAGCAGTTCTTC,CASSPTGTDYNEQFF
NA,NA,TRBV7-2,TRBJ2-7,TGTGCCAGCAGCTTAGTCAGGTTCGCCGAGCAGTACTTC,CASSLVRFAEQYF
NA,TRBD1,TRBV7-9,TRBJ1-2,TGTGCCAGCAGCTTATCTGGGACAGGGAACTATGGCTACACCTTC,CASSLSGTGNYGYTF
NA,NA,TRBV9,TRBJ1-2,TGTGCCAGCAGCGTAAGTCAGGGCAGGAACTATGGCTACACCTTC,CASSVSQGRNYGYTF
NA,TRBD1,TRBV28,TRBJ1-1,TGTGCCAGCAGTTCGACAGGGGGGTCCACTGAAGCTTTCTTT,CASSSTGGSTEAFF
NA,TRBD2,TRBV5-5,TRBJ2-2,TGTGCCAGCAGCCCCCGGACTAGCGGCAACACCGGGGAGCTGTTTTTT,CASSPRTSGNTGELFF
NA,TRBD2,TRBV5-8,TRBJ2-7,TGTGCCAGCAGTGCGCTACTAGCGGGAGCAAGGGAGCAGTACTTC,CASSALLAGAREQYF
NA,TRBD2,TRBV2,TRBJ2-7,TGTGCCAGCAAGATTAGCGGGAGTACCTACGAGCAGTACTTC,CASKISGSTYEQYF
medium-sized,TRBD2,TRBV5-6,TRBJ2-7,TGTGCCAGCAGCCACGGGGCTAGCGGGAGCTACGAGCAGTACTTC,CASSHGASGSYEQYF
NA,TRBD1,TRBV4-2,TRBJ2-2,TGTGCCAGCAGCCAAGTTGGGGACAGTAACACCGGGGAGCTGTTTTTT,CASSQVGDSNTGELFF
NA,NA,TRBV28,TRBJ2-7,TGTGCCAGCAGGGTGGACAACTCCTACGAGCAGTACTTC,CASRVDNSYEQYF
NA,NA,TRBV30,TRBJ2-7,TGTGCCTGGAGTAAGGCTAGCGTTAAACTCGAGCAGTACTTC,CAWSKASVKLEQYF
few,TRBD1,TRBV19,TRBJ1-2,TGTGCCAGTAGTCCCGGGACAGACTATGGCTACACCTTC,CASSPGTDYGYTF
NA,TRBD2,TRBV28,TRBJ2-1,TGTGCCGTCAGGAGCGGGAGAGGGTCCTACAATGAGCAGTTCTTC,CAVRSGRGSYNEQFF
NA,TRBD1,TRBV29-1,TRBJ2-2,TGCAGCGTTGCAGGACAGGGAGGCACCGGGGAGCTGTTTTTT,CSVAGQGGTGELFF
NA,NA,TRBV6-6,TRBJ1-5,TGTGCCAGCAGCCCTTCAGGGGTGGAGCCCCAGCATTTT,CASSPSGVEPQHF
NA,NA,TRBV15,TRBJ2-3,TGTGCCACCAGCAGCGGGAGCACAGATACGCAGTATTTT,CATSSGSTDTQYF